The rows below give T cell receptor beta chains drawn from one sample of a study of T cells after yellow fever vaccination. In TCRdb, the 5' RACE reads were re-called with MiXCR into one record per CDR3 protein. The data contain about 320,000 distinct CDR3 sequences, around 4.4% of them singletons. This sample comprised PBMCs, obtained 15 days after the yellow fever booster vaccination. These receptors came from a young man who received the YFV17D yellow fever vaccine. Each CDR3 is given with its conserved first and last residue. Each record gives: V gene, clone size, J gene, D gene, CDR3 protein, CDR3 DNA. The D gene is left open where the match is weak. Clone size is not always given. Where it is, it says once, few, many or a class for expanded clones.

V gene: TRBV7-3
clone size: many
J gene: TRBJ2-1
D gene: .
CDR3 protein: CASSLGGGVEQFF
CDR3 DNA: TGTGCCAGCAGCTTAGGAGGAGGGGTCGAGCAGTTCTTC

V gene: TRBV7-3
clone size: few
J gene: TRBJ2-1
D gene: .
CDR3 protein: CASSLTRWGDEQFF
CDR3 DNA: TGTGCCAGCAGCTTAACCCGTTGGGGAGATGAGCAGTTCTTC

V gene: TRBV20-1
clone size: many
J gene: TRBJ2-1
D gene: TRBD2
CDR3 protein: CSARDSAGAYNEQFF
CDR3 DNA: TGCAGTGCTAGAGATTCGGCGGGAGCCTACAATGAGCAGTTCTTC

V gene: TRBV29-1
clone size: few
J gene: TRBJ1-1
D gene: .
CDR3 protein: CSVVVPTEAFF
CDR3 DNA: TGCAGCGTTGTAGTTCCCACTGAAGCTTTCTTT

V gene: TRBV12-3/TRBV12-4
clone size: once
J gene: TRBJ2-1
D gene: .
CDR3 protein: CASSLRGGPPYNEQFF
CDR3 DNA: TGTGCCAGCAGTCTTCGTGGGGGCCCCCCCTACAATGAGCAGTTCTTC

V gene: TRBV7-8
clone size: many
J gene: TRBJ2-7
D gene: TRBD1
CDR3 protein: CASSLWVNQGDEQYF
CDR3 DNA: TGTGCCAGCAGCTTATGGGTGAATCAGGGGGACGAGCAGTACTTC

V gene: TRBV27
clone size: many
J gene: TRBJ2-5
D gene: .
CDR3 protein: CASSLTLGETQYF
CDR3 DNA: TGTGCCAGCAGTTTGACCCTGGGAGAGACCCAGTACTTC

V gene: TRBV10-1
clone size: few
J gene: TRBJ2-7
D gene: .
CDR3 protein: CASSEVGRAHEQYF
CDR3 DNA: TGCGCCAGCAGTGAAGTGGGTAGGGCCCACGAGCAGTACTTC

V gene: TRBV12-3/TRBV12-4
clone size: many
J gene: TRBJ2-3
D gene: .
CDR3 protein: CASRRSDTQYF
CDR3 DNA: TGTGCCAGCAGACGCTCAGATACGCAGTATTTT

V gene: TRBV25-1
clone size: .
J gene: TRBJ1-4
D gene: .
CDR3 protein: CASRINEKLFF
CDR3 DNA: TGTGCCAGCCGGATTAATGAAAAACTGTTTTTT

V gene: TRBV6-4
clone size: few
J gene: TRBJ1-4
D gene: .
CDR3 protein: CASSDPMREEQTNEKLFF
CDR3 DNA: TGTGCCAGCAGTGATCCTATGAGAGAAGAACAAACTAATGAAAAACTGTTTTTT

V gene: TRBV4-3
clone size: few
J gene: TRBJ1-6
D gene: .
CDR3 protein: CASSQDAGAPNSPLHF
CDR3 DNA: TGCGCCAGCAGCCAAGATGCAGGGGCCCCCAATTCACCCCTCCACTTT

V gene: TRBV4-1
clone size: .
J gene: TRBJ1-6
D gene: .
CDR3 protein: CASSQEGSGSRYSPLHF
CDR3 DNA: TGCGCCAGCAGCCAAGAGGGGTCGGGGAGCAGATATTCACCCCTCCACTTT

V gene: TRBV5-1
clone size: .
J gene: TRBJ1-1
D gene: .
CDR3 protein: CASTLSGMNTEAFF
CDR3 DNA: TGCGCCAGCACCCTCAGCGGCATGAACACTGAAGCTTTCTTT

V gene: TRBV11-2
clone size: few
J gene: TRBJ2-3
D gene: TRBD2
CDR3 protein: CASTPFGRGTQYF
CDR3 DNA: TGTGCCAGCACCCCCTTTGGGAGGGGTACGCAGTATTTT

V gene: TRBV9
clone size: many
J gene: TRBJ2-3
D gene: .
CDR3 protein: CASSAETGTDTQYF
CDR3 DNA: TGTGCCAGCAGCGCCGAAACGGGCACAGATACGCAGTATTTT

V gene: TRBV4-3
clone size: .
J gene: TRBJ2-2
D gene: .
CDR3 protein: CASSQTDRGTGELFF
CDR3 DNA: TGCGCCAGCAGCCAGACTGACCGGGGCACCGGGGAGCTGTTTTTT

V gene: TRBV20-1
clone size: once
J gene: TRBJ1-2
D gene: .
CDR3 protein: CSPREGVDGYTF
CDR3 DNA: TGCAGTCCAAGGGAAGGGGTGGATGGCTACACCTTC

V gene: TRBV9
clone size: .
J gene: TRBJ2-3
D gene: TRBD2
CDR3 protein: CASSVAGGRTDTQYF
CDR3 DNA: TGTGCCAGCAGCGTAGCGGGGGGGCGCACAGATACGCAGTATTTT

V gene: TRBV28
clone size: few
J gene: TRBJ1-1
D gene: .
CDR3 protein: CASSFFMRPRTAMNTEAFF
CDR3 DNA: TGTGCCAGCAGTTTCTTCATGCGGCCCCGGACAGCGATGAACACTGAAGCTTTCTTT

V gene: TRBV5-1
clone size: many
J gene: TRBJ2-5
D gene: TRBD2
CDR3 protein: CASSPGLAAQETQYF
CDR3 DNA: TGCGCCAGCAGCCCCGGACTAGCGGCACAAGAGACCCAGTACTTC

V gene: TRBV9
clone size: many
J gene: TRBJ2-7
D gene: TRBD2
CDR3 protein: CASSVGGGTYEQYF
CDR3 DNA: TGTGCCAGCAGCGTGGGCGGGGGGACCTACGAGCAGTACTTC

V gene: TRBV12-3/TRBV12-4
clone size: many
J gene: TRBJ2-2
D gene: .
CDR3 protein: CASSANRDYTGELFF
CDR3 DNA: TGTGCCAGCAGTGCTAACCGGGACTACACCGGGGAGCTGTTTTTT

V gene: TRBV7-9
clone size: .
J gene: TRBJ1-1
D gene: .
CDR3 protein: CASSATPGREAFF
CDR3 DNA: TGTGCCAGCAGCGCTACGCCAGGACGAGAAGCTTTCTTT

V gene: TRBV7-9
clone size: many
J gene: TRBJ1-1
D gene: .
CDR3 protein: CASSLAPGFGAEAFF
CDR3 DNA: TGTGCCAGCAGCTTAGCGCCTGGGTTTGGCGCTGAAGCTTTCTTT

V gene: TRBV5-1
clone size: .
J gene: TRBJ1-2
D gene: .
CDR3 protein: CASSSDPAGTTNYGYTF
CDR3 DNA: TGCGCCAGCAGCTCGGACCCGGCAGGGACTACTAACTATGGCTACACCTTC

V gene: TRBV7-2
clone size: many
J gene: TRBJ1-6
D gene: .
CDR3 protein: CASSSQTVHNSPLHF
CDR3 DNA: TGTGCCAGCAGCTCCCAGACAGTTCATAATTCACCCCTCCACTTT

V gene: TRBV29-1
clone size: many
J gene: TRBJ1-1
D gene: TRBD1
CDR3 protein: CSVGQGSTEAFF
CDR3 DNA: TGCAGCGTCGGACAGGGGAGCACTGAAGCTTTCTTT

V gene: TRBV2
clone size: .
J gene: TRBJ2-4
D gene: .
CDR3 protein: CASSADPLGIQYF
CDR3 DNA: TGTGCCAGCAGTGCGGACCCTCTAGGCATTCAGTACTTC

V gene: TRBV7-2
clone size: few
J gene: TRBJ2-3
D gene: .
CDR3 protein: CASSLRPGHTDTQYF
CDR3 DNA: TGTGCCAGCAGCTTACGGCCGGGGCACACAGATACGCAGTATTTT

V gene: TRBV6-2/TRBV6-3
clone size: many
J gene: TRBJ2-5
D gene: TRBD2
CDR3 protein: CASRRFSGVQETQYF
CDR3 DNA: TGTGCCAGCAGGAGATTTAGCGGGGTCCAAGAGACCCAGTACTTC

V gene: TRBV12-3/TRBV12-4
clone size: many
J gene: TRBJ1-2
D gene: .
CDR3 protein: CASTFFGSSPYTF
CDR3 DNA: TGTGCCAGCACCTTTTTCGGGAGCTCACCCTACACCTTC

V gene: TRBV29-1
clone size: few
J gene: TRBJ2-7
D gene: .
CDR3 protein: CSVDGVGVHEQYF
CDR3 DNA: TGCAGCGTCGACGGGGTGGGTGTTCACGAGCAGTACTTC

V gene: TRBV5-1
clone size: few
J gene: TRBJ2-3
D gene: TRBD1
CDR3 protein: CASSRTTGTGTDTQYF
CDR3 DNA: TGCGCCAGCAGCAGAACTACCGGGACAGGGACAGATACGCAGTATTTT

V gene: TRBV4-1
clone size: .
J gene: TRBJ2-3
D gene: .
CDR3 protein: CASSRLDVGARTDTQYF
CDR3 DNA: TGCGCCAGCAGCCGATTGGACGTAGGGGCTAGGACAGATACGCAGTATTTT

V gene: TRBV7-9
clone size: many
J gene: TRBJ1-1
D gene: .
CDR3 protein: CASSPERVEAFF
CDR3 DNA: TGTGCCAGCAGCCCCGAAAGGGTTGAAGCTTTCTTT

V gene: TRBV20-1
clone size: .
J gene: TRBJ2-1
D gene: TRBD2
CDR3 protein: CSATVWTTSDDNEQFF
CDR3 DNA: TGCAGTGCTACGGTGTGGACGACTAGCGACGACAATGAGCAGTTCTTC

V gene: TRBV4-3
clone size: few
J gene: TRBJ1-5
D gene: TRBD1
CDR3 protein: CASSQTGGSQPQHF
CDR3 DNA: TGCGCCAGCAGCCAAACAGGGGGCAGTCAGCCCCAGCATTTT

V gene: TRBV7-9
clone size: many
J gene: TRBJ1-5
D gene: .
CDR3 protein: CASSRTVEPQHF
CDR3 DNA: TGTGCCAGCAGTCGTACAGTGGAGCCCCAGCATTTT

V gene: TRBV7-2
clone size: .
J gene: TRBJ1-1
D gene: .
CDR3 protein: CASTHRSLMNTEAFF
CDR3 DNA: TGTGCCAGCACCCACAGATCTTTGATGAACACTGAAGCTTTCTTT

V gene: TRBV18
clone size: many
J gene: TRBJ2-3
D gene: TRBD2
CDR3 protein: CASSPLAGETDTQYF
CDR3 DNA: TGTGCCAGCTCCCCTTTGGCGGGGGAGACAGATACGCAGTATTTT